This T cell receptor (beta chain) derives from a study of T cells expressing NK-cell markers. TCRdb reprocessed the 5' RACE reads and keeps a single row for each CDR3 protein, giving no DNA. The sample totals over 100,000 distinct CDR3 sequences. Germline lookup yields CDR1 SGHTA and CDR2 FQGTGA. The length of the CDR3 is 14 residues. The gene calls are TRBV7-3 and TRBJ2-1; no DNA is available, so the TRBD2 call from TCRdb remains unchecked. The sequence derives from a woman between 18 and 69 years old in good health. Material: blood T cells: a sorted CD56 or NKG2C T cell subset, CD4+ or CD8+ T cells, or bulk PBMC T cells (not recorded which). The CDR3 here is CASSLRGGSNEQFF.